This is a list of T cell receptor beta chains from one sample in a study of vaccination and CD4 T cells after COVID-19. These receptors have no identified antigens. TCRdb re-called the PCR reads through MiXCR, storing one row per CDR3 protein. The table records about 16,000 distinct CDR3 sequences, about 52% of them present only once. The sequencing used CD4+ T cells from blood, cultured in vitro, collected before SARS-CoV-2 vaccination. These receptors came from a human donor who had recovered from COVID-19. CDR3s leave out the opening cysteine and the closing phenylalanine or tryptophan. The order of the fields is V gene, J gene, D gene, CDR3 protein. A D gene is named only where the DNA matches it firmly.

>TRBV5-1|TRBJ1-6|-
ASSLALGDSPLH
>TRBV19|TRBJ1-3|-
ASSGNTIY
>TRBV6-2/TRBV6-3|TRBJ2-5|-
ASSYEQETQY
>TRBV11-2|TRBJ1-1|-
ASSLMGIEDTEAF
>TRBV11-3|TRBJ1-1|-
ASSTRDQGVPEAF
>TRBV7-3|TRBJ1-2|TRBD1
ASSLIGTEGYT
>TRBV7-3|TRBJ1-3|-
ASSLNSGNTIY
>TRBV20-1|TRBJ2-3|TRBD2
SARVINSGRGTDTQY
>TRBV5-1|TRBJ1-5|TRBD1
ASSLGQGVGQPQH
>TRBV28|TRBJ1-2|TRBD1
ASSLGDRANYGYT
>TRBV20-1|TRBJ1-1|-
SAVWQSNTEAF
>TRBV28|TRBJ2-5|-
ASRHTGRGETQY
>TRBV7-2|TRBJ1-4|TRBD1
ASSIGTGDEKLF
>TRBV19|TRBJ2-7|TRBD2
ASRPAGGSSSYEQY
>TRBV6-1|TRBJ1-1|TRBD1
ASSEAQGGTEAF
>TRBV2|TRBJ1-2|-
ASSVGSGYYGYT